The clone carrying this T cell receptor (beta chain) has a single count. No antigen is known for it. Primers for the PCR totalled 60 Vbeta and 13 Jbeta. Repertoires were generated with immunoSEQ multiplex PCR, while TCRdb's copy carries only in-frame clones and drops some. Here the sample spans tens of thousands of clones, about four fifths being singletons. These data belong to a study of cytomegalovirus exposure and HLA in healthy donors. Overall study findings and caveats: The authors later linked a missense DCLRE1C variant to TCR beta V- and J-gene trimming.

Germline V gene lookup returns CDR1 KGHSH and CDR2 LQKENI. This CDR3 spans 14 amino acids. Trimming took off 6 bases at V and 2 bases at J, with 13 bases between the two ends. The sample consisted of PBMCs. The chain combines TRBV18 with TRBJ2-5; possibly TRBD1 for D (5 bases). This clonotype was obtained from a woman in her forties in good health and CMV-seropositive. The CDR3 DNA follows: TGTGCCAGCTCCCATATCGACAGACAAGAGACCCAGTACTTC. Its protein is CASSHIDRQETQYF.